Each of the 22 T cell receptor beta chains below was sequenced from the same sample in a study of blood T cell repertoires in COVID-19. This table comes from immunoSEQ multiplex PCR, and its TCRdb copy is limited to in-frame clones, with some not included. The sample holds around 97,000 clones, about 90% seen once. The sequenced sample was peripheral blood. These receptors were collected from a human donor in a cohort sampled during active COVID-19.

The V gene is TRBV28, the J gene TRBJ1-5; a possible D gene is TRBD1 (5 bases). This CDR3 contains 15 residues. Trimming took 4 bases from V and 8 from J, leaving 18 bases between them. Looked up from germline, CDR1 is MDHEN and CDR2 is SYDVKM. Here the CDR3 DNA reads TGTGCCAGCAGTTCCCCAGCGACAGCCTTTAAGCCCCAGCATTTT. It codes for CASSSPATAFKPQHF.

V gene TRBV14 combines with J gene TRBJ1-1; the D is unclear. V was clipped by 4 bases and J by 2 bases, with 8 bases between them. Germline CDR1 and CDR2: SGHDN and FVKESK. The CDR3 is made up of 13 amino acids. The DNA for the CDR3 is TGTGCCAGCAGCCGGAGTGTCAACACTGAAGCTTTCTTT. Translating gives CASSRSVNTEAFF.

The V and J genes are TRBV11-3 and TRBJ2-1; 7 bases fit TRBD1. V was clipped by 0 bases and J by 5 bases; unmatched bases: 4. The CDR3 totals 15 residues. Germline V gene lookup returns CDR1 SGHNT and CDR2 YENEEA. CDR3 sequence reads: CASSLEGGSDNEQFF. The CDR3 DNA follows: TGTGCCAGCAGCTTAGAAGGGGGCTCGGACAATGAGCAGTTCTTC.

The chain joins TRBV11-2 to TRBJ2-2; possible D gene TRBD1, 5 bases. V lost 2 bases to trimming and J lost 5 bases, with 12 bases between them. CDR3 size: 15 residues. The germline gives CDR1 SGHAT, CDR2 FQNNGV. CDR3 protein: CASSLRPGLTGELFF. CDR3 nucleotide sequence: TGTGCCAGCAGCTTAAGGCCAGGGCTAACCGGGGAGCTGTTTTTT.

This rearrangement joins TRBV19 to TRBJ2-7; 8 bases match TRBD1. The CDR3 totals 13 residues. Germline CDR1 LNHDA, CDR2 SQIVND (reference sequence). The V and J ends lost 6 bases and 0 bases, in that order; junction bases with no gene match: 1. The CDR3 loop is CASRDRASYEQYF. The CDR3 nucleotides read TGTGCCAGTAGGGACAGGGCCTCCTACGAGCAGTACTTC.

The chain couples TRBV10-2 to TRBJ2-1; TRBD2 matches 7 bases. Germline V lookup: CDR1 WSHSY, CDR2 SAAADI. The CDR3 is made up of 16 amino acids. The V gene end was trimmed by 2 bases and the J gene end by 2 bases; junction bases not matched to a gene: 6. CDR3 protein: CASSEGRAGPYNEQFF. The CDR3 nucleotides read TGCGCCAGCAGTGAGGGGCGAGCGGGACCCTACAATGAGCAGTTCTTC.

The chain recombines TRBV5-4 with TRBJ2-5, with D possibly TRBD2 on 6 matching bases. Trimming took off 6 bases at V and 5 bases at J, with 14 bases between the two ends. CDR3 length: 13 residues. Germline CDR1 SGHNT, CDR2 YYREEE (reference sequence). CDR3 in amino acids: CASKTGGHETQYF. The CDR3 DNA sequence: TGTGCCAGCAAAACAGGAGGGCACGAGACCCAGTACTTC.

In its sample, this clone was seen a few times. The CDR3 DNA reads TGTGCCAGCAGCCCCGAGGGAGGAGGTAGCTATGGCTACACCTTC. Translated, it gives CASSPEGGGSYGYTF. The chain couples TRBV7-6 to TRBJ1-2, with no clear D. The V end was cut by 5 bases, the J end by 4 bases, with 17 bases between. In germline, CDR1 is SGHVS, CDR2 FNYEAQ. The length of the CDR3 is 15 residues.

The rearrangement joins TRBV7-2 to TRBJ2-7; 10 positions match TRBD2. The length of the CDR3 is 15 residues. Germline V lookup: CDR1 SGHTA, CDR2 FQGNSA. J lost 0 bases, V lost 4 bases, and 3 bases had no gene match. CDR3 nucleotide sequence: TGTGCCAGCAGCTCCTCTAGCGGGAGCTCCTACGAGCAGTACTTC. This codes for CASSSSSGSSYEQYF.

CDR3 sequence (DNA): TGCGCCAGCAGCCAAGAAGCCGCAGGGGTTCGTAGGGAAAAACTGTTTTTT. Amino acid sequence: CASSQEAAGVRREKLFF. The chain links TRBV4-3 to TRBJ1-4; possible D gene TRBD1, 6 bases. Germline V gene lookup returns CDR1 LGHNA and CDR2 YSLEER. With 0 bases removed from V and 8 bases from J, the gap between germline ends came to 19 bases. CDR3 size: 17 residues.

The gene calls are TRBV6-1 and TRBJ1-5, with no clear D. V was cut by 2 bases and J by 7 bases, with 15 bases left in between. This CDR3 contains 15 residues. Per the germline V gene, CDR1 is MNHNS and CDR2 is SASEGT. The CDR3 sequence is CASSELTGNVQPQHF. In DNA form, the CDR3 reads TGTGCCAGCAGTGAATTGACCGGGAACGTCCAGCCCCAGCATTTT.

The chain carries TRBV2 and TRBJ1-2, with D perhaps TRBD1 (6 bases). CDR1 is SNHLY, CDR2 FYNNEI, per germline. The CDR3 runs to 14 residues. V was trimmed by 4 bases and J by 7 bases, leaving 16 bases between them. The CDR3 here is CASSVRQELFGYTF. The CDR3 region has the DNA TGTGCCAGCAGTGTTAGACAGGAGCTCTTTGGCTACACCTTC.

The chain joins TRBV10-2 to TRBJ2-1, with TRBD2 matching 7 bases. V dropped 3 bases and J dropped 7; count of bases not matched to a gene: 9. Looked up from germline, CDR1 is WSHSY and CDR2 is SAAADI. The CDR3 is 15 residues long. In nucleotides, the CDR3 is TGCGCCAGCAGTGAAGGCGGGAGTGGTAGTAATGAGCAGTTCTTC. Translated, it gives CASSEGGSGSNEQFF.

This clone appeared a single time. V gene TRBV25-1 combines with J gene TRBJ2-1; 7 nucleotides align to TRBD1. After removal of 0 bases from V and 1 base from J, the junction contained 6 bases not matched to a gene. This CDR3 has 17 amino acids. Germline V gene data show CDR1 as MGHDK and CDR2 as SYGVNS. The CDR3 spells CASSEYTGVKSYNEQFF. Here the CDR3 DNA reads TGTGCCAGCAGTGAATATACAGGGGTAAAATCCTACAATGAGCAGTTCTTC.

The chain links TRBV16 to TRBJ2-4; TRBD1 aligns across 9 bases. Trimming took 0 bases from V and 3 from J; bases not matched to a gene: 3. Germline CDR1 is KGHSY and CDR2 is FQNENV. This CDR3 is 16 amino acids long. The CDR3 nucleotides read TGTGCCAGCAGCCAATCGCCGACAGGGGGCAAAAACATTCAGTACTTC. Its protein is CASSQSPTGGKNIQYF.

A few counts support this clone. The chain combines TRBV7-3 with TRBJ2-7, with a weak D call TRBD1 (7 bases). This CDR3 is built from 14 residues. Germline lookup yields CDR1 SGHTA and CDR2 FQGTGA. Trimming left V 2 bases short and J 3 bases short, with 11 bases between. The CDR3 here is CASSLGRGDYEQYF. The CDR3 nucleotides are TGTGCCAGCAGCTTAGGCAGGGGGGACTACGAGCAGTACTTC.

The chain carries TRBV19 and TRBJ1-1, with TRBD1 matching over 8 bases. Germline V gene data show CDR1 as LNHDA and CDR2 as SQIVND (reference sequence). Losses at the gene ends were 9 bases for V and 6 bases for J; bases not matched to a gene: 12. The CDR3 has 14 residues. In DNA form, the CDR3 reads TGTGCCAGGGGTCAGGGACAGGAGGGCTCTGAAGCTTTCTTT. Translation gives CARGQGQEGSEAFF. The full variable domain, its missing parts supplied by reference TRBV19 and TRBJ1-1, is DGGITQSPKYLFRKEGQNVTLSCEQNLNHDAMYWYRQDPGQGLRLIYYSQIVNDFQKGDIAEGYSVSREKKESFPLTVTSAQKNPTAFYLCARGQGQEGSEAFFGQGTRLTVV.

CDR3 nucleotides: TGTGCCACCAGTGATACCGGGACAGAGCAAGAGACCCAGTACTTC. The encoded protein is CATSDTGTEQETQYF. V is TRBV24-1 and J is TRBJ2-5; TRBD1 aligns across 7 bases. V shed 3 bases, J shed 2 bases, and the junction held 5 bases outside the gene matches. The CDR3 runs to 15 residues. Germline-derived CDR1 and CDR2 are KGHDR and SFDVKD.

This chain uses TRBV7-9 with TRBJ2-3; D call uncertain. The CDR3 covers 17 residues. The V end lost 5 bases, the J end lost 5 bases, and 23 bases lay between the germline ends. Per germline, CDR1 SEHNR and CDR2 FQNEAQ (reference sequence). Here the CDR3 reads CASSVTPYFGSGDTQYF. The DNA of the CDR3 is TGTGCCAGCAGCGTAACCCCTTATTTTGGATCGGGAGATACGCAGTATTTT.

In DNA form, the CDR3 reads TGCGCCAGCAGTTTTGTTGGCCATAACACTGAAGCTTTCTTT. Residues: CASSFVGHNTEAFF. J is TRBJ1-1 and V is TRBV5-1; no reliable D call. CDR1 is SGHRS, CDR2 YFSETQ, per germline. The CDR3 has 14 residues. Trimming pared 5 bases from V and 2 bases from J, leaving 13 bases between.

The chain carries TRBV9 and TRBJ1-2; 8 nucleotides line up with TRBD1. V lost 0 bases and J lost 2; bases outside the gene matches: 3. The CDR3 is 15 residues long. In germline, CDR1 is SGDLS, CDR2 YYNGEE. The CDR3 DNA reads TGTGCCAGCAGCGTAGACAGGGGGGGGAACTATGGCTACACCTTC. It translates to CASSVDRGGNYGYTF. Combining the CDR3 with reference TRBV9 and TRBJ1-2 gives the whole variable domain DSGVTQTPKHLITATGQRVTLRCSPRSGDLSVYWYQQSLDQGLQFLIQYYNGEERAKGNILERFSAQQFPDLHSELNLSSLELGDSALYFCASSVDRGGNYGYTFGSGTRLTVV.

The CDR3 sequence: CASSLTLQSNEQFF. DNA of the CDR3: TGTGCCAGCAGCTTAACCTTACAGAGCAATGAGCAGTTCTTC. The chain uses TRBV11-3 and TRBJ2-1, with D hard to call. Germline CDR1 reads SGHNT; CDR2 reads YENEEA. V lost 2 bases, J lost 6 bases, and 11 bases lay in between. This CDR3 is built from 14 residues.